A single sample gave rise to the 24 T cell receptor beta chains below, sequenced in a study of cytomegalovirus exposure and HLA in healthy donors. PCR used 60 Vbeta primers and 13 Jbeta primers. Profiled with immunoSEQ multiplex PCR; TCRdb holds only in-frame clones, not every one. The sample has about 69,000 clones, 70% to 75% seen once. Sequences were obtained from PBMCs. The receptors come from a woman younger than 45 in good health and CMV-seropositive.

This clone occurred a few times. This rearrangement joins TRBV7-9 to TRBJ2-3; D is undetermined. Germline CDR1 and CDR2: SEHNR and FQNEAQ (reference sequence). Trimming shortened V by 2 bases and J by 6 bases, and 15 bases separated the two germline ends. This CDR3 comprises 15 residues. CDR3 DNA sequence: TGTGCCAGCAGCTTAACAACAGTGCCGACGGATACGCAGTATTTT. Translation gives CASSLTTVPTDTQYF.

This clone was counted a few times. The chain carries TRBV2 and TRBJ1-5; D gene unclear. V was cut by 6 bases and J by 2 bases, with 11 bases left in between. From germline, CDR1 is SNHLY and CDR2 FYNNEI. This CDR3 is built from 14 residues. CDR3 sequence (DNA): TGTGCCAGCAGCGAGAGGGAGGGCAATCAGCCCCAGCATTTT. It encodes CASSEREGNQPQHF.

The gene calls are TRBV28 and TRBJ1-1, with D possibly being TRBD1 (6 bases). This CDR3 spans 13 amino acids. Per germline, CDR1 MDHEN and CDR2 SYDVKM. Trimming cost V 11 bases and J 6 bases, with 19 bases left between them. The CDR3 DNA sequence: TGTGCCTCCGAACAGGGTGTGTACGCTGAAGCTTTCTTT. Encoded protein: CASEQGVYAEAFF.

V usage is TRBV4-1 and J usage is TRBJ2-2; D remains unclear. V lost 0 bases to trimming and J lost 1 base, with 12 bases between them. The germline V gene has CDR1 MGHRA and CDR2 YSYEKL. CDR3 size: 17 residues. The CDR3 sequence is CASSQDWATKNTGELFF. The DNA for the CDR3 is TGCGCCAGCAGCCAAGATTGGGCGACAAAGAACACCGGGGAGCTGTTTTTT.

In its sample, this clone was seen a few times. The V and J genes are TRBV7-6 and TRBJ1-1; 8 bases are a match to TRBD1. Germline CDR1 is SGHVS and CDR2 is FNYEAQ. J was trimmed by 5 bases and V by 0 bases; bases with no gene match: 5. The CDR3 runs 15 residues. The CDR3 sequence: CASSLAGTGQTEAFF. The CDR3 nucleotides are TGTGCCAGCAGCTTAGCAGGGACAGGTCAGACTGAAGCTTTCTTT.

This clone was detected once. This chain joins TRBV5-4 and TRBJ1-1; D not resolved. The CDR3 length is 16 residues. Germline V gene lookup returns CDR1 SGHNT and CDR2 YYREEE (reference sequence). V was pared by 6 bases and J by 0 bases, with 18 bases between. The CDR3 loop reads CASKGGGGGLNTEAFF. The CDR3 nucleotides are TGTGCCAGCAAAGGTGGAGGAGGAGGCCTGAACACTGAAGCTTTCTTT. The full variable domain, completed using reference TRBV5-4 and TRBJ1-1, is ETGVTQSPTHLIKTRGQQVTLRCSSQSGHNTVSWYQQALGQGPQFIFQYYREEENGRGNFPPRFSGLQFPNYSSELNVNALELDDSALYLCASKGGGGGLNTEAFFGQGTRLTVV.

This clone was counted only a few times. This chain uses TRBV5-6 with TRBJ1-4; perhaps TRBD1 as D (5 bases). The CDR3 loop spans 15 amino acids. Germline V gives CDR1 SGHDT, CDR2 YYEEEE. V shed 2 bases and J shed 7 bases, with 15 bases lying between them. The CDR3: CASSLRGAGGEKLFF. In nucleotides, the CDR3 is TGTGCCAGCAGCTTACGTGGGGCTGGTGGTGAAAAACTGTTTTTT.

For this clone: Other DNA sequences in this sample translate to the same CDR3. The chain couples TRBV5-1 to TRBJ2-3; 7 nucleotides line up with TRBD2. This CDR3 contains 14 residues. V lost 0 bases, J lost 3 bases, and 1 base stayed unmatched. Germline V lookup: CDR1 SGHRS, CDR2 YFSETQ. The DNA for the CDR3 is TGCGCCAGCAGCTTGGGCGGGAGAACAGATACGCAGTATTTT. Its translation: CASSLGGRTDTQYF.

The chain is built from TRBV4-1 and TRBJ1-2; tentatively, D is TRBD1 (6 bases). The V and J ends lost 3 bases and 6 bases respectively, with 20 bases between them. Germline loops: CDR1 MGHRA, CDR2 YSYEKL. This CDR3 region has 16 residues. CDR3 amino acids: CASSQPAQGNINGYTF. The CDR3 coding sequence is TGCGCCAGCAGCCAGCCGGCGCAGGGGAACATAAATGGCTACACCTTC.

This chain links TRBV19 with TRBJ1-1, with D tentatively TRBD1 (5 bases). The germline V gene encodes CDR1 LNHDA and CDR2 SQIVND (reference sequence). The CDR3 runs to 13 residues. The V gene lost 7 bases and the J gene lost 0 bases, with 9 bases spanning the gap. The CDR3 sequence is CASKGYLNTEAFF. The CDR3 DNA follows: TGTGCCAGTAAGGGGTATTTGAACACTGAAGCTTTCTTT. The full variable domain, rest sourced from reference TRBV19 and TRBJ1-1, is DGGITQSPKYLFRKEGQNVTLSCEQNLNHDAMYWYRQDPGQGLRLIYYSQIVNDFQKGDIAEGYSVSREKKESFPLTVTSAQKNPTAFYLCASKGYLNTEAFFGQGTRLTVV.

V usage is TRBV15 and J usage is TRBJ2-7, with unresolved D. The CDR3 is made up of 14 amino acids. V was trimmed by 0 bases and J by 0 bases, leaving 6 bases between them. The germline V gene encodes CDR1 LNHNV and CDR2 YYDKDF (reference sequence). The CDR3 loop is CATSRDRGSYEQYF. CDR3 in DNA: TGTGCCACCAGCAGAGACCGCGGCTCCTACGAGCAGTACTTC.

The chain uses TRBV29-1 and TRBJ2-7; D is perhaps TRBD1 (5 bases). Germline V lookup: CDR1 SQVTM, CDR2 ANQGSEA. This CDR3 comprises 9 residues. The CDR3 loop is CRGPYEQYF. CDR3 DNA sequence: TGCAGGGGGCCCTACGAGCAGTACTTC.

The DNA for the CDR3 is TGTGCCAGCAGCGCGAGAATTTGGAACACTGAAGCTTTCTTT. This translates into CASSARIWNTEAFF. V gene TRBV7-6 combines with J gene TRBJ1-1; D gene unclear. The V gene lost 5 bases and the J gene lost 1 base, with 11 bases spanning the gap. CDR3 length: 14 residues. CDR1 is SGHVS, CDR2 FNYEAQ, per germline.

The gene calls are TRBV30 and TRBJ2-7; 7 nucleotides agree with TRBD2. The CDR3 spans 13 residues. Looked up from germline, CDR1 is GTSNPN and CDR2 is SVGIG (reference sequence). Trimming cost V 8 bases and J 4 bases; bases outside gene matches: 11. The CDR3, as DNA: TGTGCCCGGGGGGTCGGAGGAAGGTACGAGCAGTACTTC. This encodes CARGVGGRYEQYF.

This clone showed up just a few times. V usage is TRBV7-9 and J usage is TRBJ2-7; maybe TRBD1 (6 bases). V shed 5 bases and J shed 7 bases, with 12 bases lying between them. Germline V lookup: CDR1 SEHNR, CDR2 FQNEAQ (reference sequence). There are 12 residues in the CDR3. This chain's CDR3 is CASSHGQLEQYF. DNA for the CDR3: TGTGCCAGCAGCCATGGACAGCTAGAGCAGTACTTC. The whole variable domain, filled in from reference TRBV7-9 and TRBJ2-7, reads DTGVSQNPRHKITKRGQNVTFRCDPISEHNRLYWYRQTLGQGPEFLTYFQNEAQLEKSRLLSDRFSAERPKGSFSTLEIQRTEQGDSAMYLCASSHGQLEQYFGPGTRLTVT.

V and J are TRBV19 and TRBJ1-1; 7 bases agree with TRBD1. Germline V gene sequence: CDR1 LNHDA, CDR2 SQIVND (reference sequence). V shed 7 bases and J 3 bases; nucleotides not matched to a gene: 5. The length of the CDR3 is 13 residues. CDR3 sequence: CASTTGIHTEAFF. CDR3 in DNA: TGTGCCAGTACGACAGGGATACACACTGAAGCTTTCTTT.

The rearrangement links TRBV7-9 to TRBJ2-5, with 13 bases lining up with TRBD2. The ends lost 2 bases at V and 5 bases at J; junction bases unmatched: 2. The CDR3 consists of 15 residues. The V gene's germline CDR1 is SEHNR and CDR2 FQNEAQ (reference sequence). CDR3 bases: TGTGCCAGCAGCTTAACTAGCGGGAGGGCCGAGACCCAGTACTTC. Translating gives CASSLTSGRAETQYF.

V is TRBV11-2 and J is TRBJ1-1; no clear D gene. Germline CDR1 is SGHAT and CDR2 is FQNNGV. The germline V and J ends were trimmed by 1 base and 1 base, with 10 bases remaining between them. The CDR3 is made up of 15 amino acids. CDR3 sequence: CASSLVWPQNTEAFF. DNA of the CDR3: TGTGCCAGCAGCTTAGTTTGGCCTCAGAACACTGAAGCTTTCTTT. The full variable domain, its missing parts supplied by reference TRBV11-2 and TRBJ1-1, is EAGVAQSPRYKIIEKRQSVAFWCNPISGHATLYWYQQILGQGPKLLIQFQNNGVVDDSQLPKDRFSAERLKGVDSTLKIQPAKLEDSAVYLCASSLVWPQNTEAFFGQGTRLTVV.

V and J are TRBV30 and TRBJ1-5; the D gene is possibly TRBD1 (5 bases). Trimming stripped 5 bases from V and 0 bases from J, with 11 bases between. This CDR3 is built from 14 residues. Germline values: CDR1 GTSNPN, CDR2 SVGIG (reference sequence). CDR3 in amino acids: CAWAGGLSNQPQHF. The DNA for the CDR3 is TGTGCCTGGGCCGGGGGACTTAGCAATCAGCCCCAGCATTTT.

This chain joins TRBV9 and TRBJ2-3, with D maybe TRBD2 (6 bases). Germline V CDR1 and CDR2: SGDLS, YYNGEE. This CDR3 spans 15 amino acids. V dropped 4 bases and J dropped 1 base, with 13 bases sitting between them. The CDR3 region has the DNA TGTGCCAGCAGCTGGTTAAGCGGGCGCACAGATACGCAGTATTTT. It codes for CASSWLSGRTDTQYF.

The chain has TRBV28 and TRBJ2-3; D may be TRBD2 (5 bases). Germline V CDR1 and CDR2: MDHEN, SYDVKM. The ends were cut back, 5 bases at V and 6 bases at J, with 6 bases in the middle. This CDR3 is built from 11 residues. This chain's CDR3 is CASSRRDTQYF. The DNA of the CDR3 is TGTGCCAGCAGTAGGAGGGATACGCAGTATTTT.

The genes are TRBV9 and TRBJ2-3; D is unclear. V lost 3 bases and J lost 2, with 10 bases in between. From germline, CDR1 is SGDLS and CDR2 YYNGEE. This CDR3 has 14 residues. The CDR3 DNA follows: TGTGCCAGCAGCGGCGGATTCCTCACAGATACGCAGTATTTT. Translated, it gives CASSGGFLTDTQYF.

This clone showed up just a few times. The chain combines TRBV9 with TRBJ1-2; 8 bases are shared with TRBD1. CDR1 is SGDLS, CDR2 YYNGEE, per germline. Unmatched junction bases numbered 9, after V lost 4 bases and J lost 4 bases. This CDR3 has 15 residues. CDR3 loop: CASSLQTGGGYGYTF. The CDR3 DNA reads as TGTGCCAGCAGCTTGCAAACAGGGGGAGGCTATGGCTACACCTTC.

Note on this clone: A read error may produce the germline difference seen at one junction end. This chain connects TRBV4-1 to TRBJ1-5; 8 positions agree with TRBD1. This CDR3 is 13 amino acids long. Germline assignment: CDR1 MGHRA and CDR2 YSYEKL. The CDR3 region is CASSLIPGQVKYF. In nucleotides, the CDR3 is TGCGCCAGCAGCTTGATCCCGGGACAGGTAAAGTATTTT.